This T cell receptor (beta chain) was sequenced in a study of cytomegalovirus exposure and HLA in healthy donors. The CDR3 totals 14 residues. V was clipped by 4 bases and J by 2 bases, with 9 bases between them. Germline CDR1 is SGHTA and CDR2 is FQGNSA. Researchers ran the PCR with 60 Vbeta and 13 Jbeta primers. The method was immunoSEQ multiplex PCR; TCRdb's version includes in-frame clones alone and lacks a portion of them. The sample has 200,000 or so clones, 75% to 90% seen once. As for this clone: Its antigen is undetermined.

General study findings and limits: After further analysis at a later stage, some 15,000 TCR beta sequences were associated with HLA alleles at 0.05 false discovery rate. Prediction of most subjects' HLA-A and HLA-B alleles by TCR beta sequences was reportedly accurate.

This TCR was recovered from a woman aged 45-65 years in good health and CMV-seropositive. This chain links TRBV7-2 with TRBJ1-3; D gene uncertain. Sequencing was performed on PBMCs. The CDR3 here is CASSSQPAGNTIYF. The CDR3 DNA reads as TGTGCCAGCAGCTCACAGCCTGCTGGAAACACCATATATTTT.